This T cell receptor beta chain appears in the sequencing data of a study of cytomegalovirus exposure and HLA in healthy donors. On the study more broadly: HLA-typed donors were the source of approximately 85 million unique TCRs held in an early data release. Regarding the study as a whole: It was likely that a cluster of highly shared sequence variants was a sequencing artifact.

With 5 bases clipped from V and 1 base from J, the junction kept 19 bases outside the gene matches. The CDR3 is made up of 19 amino acids. Germline V gene sequence: CDR1 MNHEY, CDR2 SMNVEV (reference sequence). With regard to this clone: Its specificity is unknown.

Researchers ran the PCR with 60 Vbeta and 13 Jbeta primers. Profiling relied on immunoSEQ multiplex PCR, and the TCRdb table lists in-frame clones only, not all of them. The top ten hold 1.5% to 2% of the sample, which has some 120,000 clones, 70% to 90% seen once. The J gene is TRBJ2-7, the V gene TRBV27; 8 bases align to TRBD2. The sequence was collected from a man aged 40-55 years in good health and CMV-seronegative. Specimen: PBMCs. For the CDR3, the DNA is TGTGCCAGCAGTGAGATCGGGACGGGAGAGCGGGGGTGGTCCTACGAGCAGTACTTC. It codes for CASSEIGTGERGWSYEQYF.